This record covers a single T cell receptor (beta chain). Its antigen is not identified. The data are from a study of yellow fever vaccine responses in identical twins. Study-wide results and caveats: Reportedly, the T cell response mounted by twins to vaccine seemed partly convergent, partly personalized.

The J segment lost 2 bases and the V segment lost 4 bases, leaving 2 bases of the junction unmatched. Germline CDR1 is LGHDT and CDR2 is YNNKEL (reference sequence). This CDR3 is 15 amino acids long. TCRdb reprocessed the RT-PCR reads via MiXCR and lists one record per CDR3 protein. The sample includes about 3,500 distinct CDR3 sequences, under 90% of them seen just once. The material sequenced was T cells from blood (PBMCs), unsorted or a sorted subset (not recorded which), taken before or after yellow fever vaccination (not recorded which). The clonotype was recovered from a woman aged 18-29 years who received the yellow fever vaccine. The rearrangement joins TRBV3-1 to TRBJ2-3, with 11 bases matching TRBD2. CDR3: CASSPTSGDTDTQYF. The DNA of the CDR3 is TGTGCCAGCAGCCCGACTAGCGGGGACACAGATACGCAGTATTTT.